The 2 T cell receptor beta chains reported below all come from one sample, sequenced in a study of blood T cells in healthy people across ages. A second PCR, run for about 6 to 11 cycles, used a sample-barcoded 5' primer plus a J-beta primer mix. TCRdb re-called the 5' RACE reads with MiXCR, one entry per CDR3 protein. Seen here are about 570,000 distinct CDR3 sequences, roughly a quarter observed once, and the top ten hold 3.6%. A further study also used this sample, focusing on T cells of mothers and their children.

Material: blood. The receptors originated from a boy aged 2-15 years in good health.

This clonotype was found a few times. This chain joins TRBV2 and TRBJ1-6; weak D call: TRBD1 (6 bases). The CDR3 runs 15 residues. Germline V lookup: CDR1 SNHLY, CDR2 FYNNEI. Between the trimmed V and J ends, which lost 10 bases and 7 bases, there was a span of 20 bases. CDR3 loop: CATGTEGGTNSPLHF. The CDR3 DNA reads TGTGCCACCGGGACCGAAGGGGGAACCAATTCACCCCTCCACTTT.

This chain connects TRBV27 to TRBJ2-4; no firm D call. Germline CDR1 reads MNHEY; CDR2 reads SMNVEV (reference sequence). This CDR3 spans 16 amino acids. V was cut by 3 bases and J by 2 bases, with 14 bases left in between. Written as DNA, the CDR3 is TGTGCCAGCAGTTTGCTCTCGCCCCTAACCAAAAACATTCAGTACTTC. Protein product: CASSLLSPLTKNIQYF.